The clone carrying this T cell receptor beta chain was observed a few times. Its specificity is unknown. The sample is drawn from a study of Ad26.COV2.S vaccination and SARS-CoV-2 variants. Study details: Dosing was one shot or two shots 56 days apart.

Regarding the study as a whole: Reportedly, after vaccination the spike-specific CD8+ and CD4+ T cell responses displayed substantial breadth. Among vaccine recipients, spike-specific TCR breadth exceeded that of placebo recipients.

Treatment meaning: some 19 received Ad26.COV2.S at low or high dose, single or two shots; about 5 received placebo; per-sample allocation not given. Each sample was drawn 63 days after the first injection (of vaccine or placebo). Libraries were prepared by immunoSEQ multiplex PCR; TCRdb keeps only in-frame clonotypes and omits some of them. Of 200,000 to 300,000 clones detected, approximately 87% appear once; the ten largest clones hold roughly 10%. This TCR came from a person between 18 and 59 years old who received the Ad26.COV2.S COVID-19 vaccine or a placebo. The sample in question was peripheral blood, obtained in a trial of Ad26.COV2.S vaccine versus placebo.

CDR3 nucleotides: TGTGCCAGCAGCACAGGGTCTAGCACAGATACGCAGTATTTT. This sequence encodes CASSTGSSTDTQYF. V is TRBV6-5 and J is TRBJ2-3; D is possibly TRBD1 (6 bases). V lost 6 bases and J 0 bases, leaving 10 bases between the germline ends. The germline gives CDR1 MNHEY, CDR2 SVGAGI. The CDR3 totals 14 residues.